In its sample, the clone carrying this TCR beta chain was seen many times. What it binds is unknown. RNA transcripts provided the template for amplifying TCR beta CDR3 regions. RT-PCR in the first round used HTBI primers; a second-round multiplex PCR followed. TCRdb reanalysed the multiplex PCR reads using MiXCR and keeps one entry per CDR3 protein. Seen here are 500,000 to 600,000 distinct CDR3 sequences, under 45% observed once, and the top ten hold 4% to 5%. From germline, CDR1 is MNHNS and CDR2 SASEGT. The CDR3 runs 14 residues. V lost 2 bases and J 1 base, leaving 8 bases between the germline ends. This sample is part of a study of Graves' ophthalmopathy and Graves' hyperthyroidism. Study results and caveats: The study's model predicted ophthalmopathy progression at about 68% sensitivity and 72.22% specificity. Most clonotypes expanded in thyroid above 0.001 frequency were present in blood too.

J is TRBJ1-1 and V is TRBV6-1; D gene uncertain. Input material: peripheral blood or thyroid tissue (not recorded which). This clonotype originated in an adult man with Graves' hyperthyroidism. The CDR3 DNA follows: TGTGCCAGCAGTGAAATGGGTAAGAACACTGAAGCTTTCTTT. The encoded protein is CASSEMGKNTEAFF.